This T cell receptor (beta chain) was sequenced for a study of neurological immune-mediated disorders. Each CDR3 protein gets one entry after TCRdb re-called the 5' RACE reads with MiXCR. This table has about 48,000 distinct CDR3 sequences, over 9% appearing once. This clonotype showed up many times. Germline V lookup: CDR1 MGHRA, CDR2 YSYEKL. The V and J ends lost 4 bases and 2 bases respectively, with 14 bases between them. The CDR3 contains 15 residues. This chain uses TRBV4-1 with TRBJ1-2; no clear D gene. The receptor comes from a woman in her 40s with HTLV-1-associated myelopathy (HAM/TSP). Sequencing input: PBMCs. Written as DNA, the CDR3 is TGCGCCAGCAGCCCCTCGGCCAACCCAAACTATGGCTACACCTTC. As protein: CASSPSANPNYGYTF.